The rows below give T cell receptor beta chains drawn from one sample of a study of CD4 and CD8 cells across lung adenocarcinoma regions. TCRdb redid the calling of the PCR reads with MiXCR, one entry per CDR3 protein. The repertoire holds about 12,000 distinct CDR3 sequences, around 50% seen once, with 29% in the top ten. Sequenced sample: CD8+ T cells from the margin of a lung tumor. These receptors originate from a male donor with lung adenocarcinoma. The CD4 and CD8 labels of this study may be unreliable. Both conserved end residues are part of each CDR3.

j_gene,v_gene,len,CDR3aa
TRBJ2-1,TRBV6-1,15,CAREQEAGIADAQFF
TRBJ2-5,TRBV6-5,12,CASSTGPGEQYF
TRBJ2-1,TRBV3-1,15,CASSQGFAGRNEQFF
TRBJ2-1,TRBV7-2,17,CASSLGTGTSLSNEQFF
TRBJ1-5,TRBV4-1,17,CASSQDLSTGNNQPQHF
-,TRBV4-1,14,CASSPGQALYEQYF
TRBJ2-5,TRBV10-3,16,CAIRGGGGVFTDTQYF
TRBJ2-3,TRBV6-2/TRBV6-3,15,CARSSPPLAKDTQYF
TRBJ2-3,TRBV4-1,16,CASSHRTSGNTDTQYF
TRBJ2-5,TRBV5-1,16,CASSASGTPRQETQYF
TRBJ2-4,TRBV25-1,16,CPSRESGPGAKNMQYF
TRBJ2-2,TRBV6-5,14,CASSYGANTGELFF
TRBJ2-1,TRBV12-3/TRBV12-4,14,CASTLAGGFNEQFF
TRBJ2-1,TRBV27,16,CASSLTGTGGLGEQFF
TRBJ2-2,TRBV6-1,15,CASSEAGTGIGELFF
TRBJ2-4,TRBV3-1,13,CASSQRSYNEQYF
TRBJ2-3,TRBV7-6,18,CASSLATGTSASTDTQYF
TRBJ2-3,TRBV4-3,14,CASSQDKQGYTQYF
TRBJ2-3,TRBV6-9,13,CATGQGETDTQYF
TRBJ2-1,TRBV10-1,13,CASSPSVAGEQFF
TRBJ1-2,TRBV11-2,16,CASSPSTGTARYGYTF
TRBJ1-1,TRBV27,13,CASSLSARGEAFF
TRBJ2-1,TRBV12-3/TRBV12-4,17,CASRLRRRTGTYNEQFF
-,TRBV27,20,CASSRSVERGQASSSDKQYF
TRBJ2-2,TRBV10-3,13,CATQGRGTGELFF
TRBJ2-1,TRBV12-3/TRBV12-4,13,CASSLANPGEQFF
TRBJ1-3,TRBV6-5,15,CASSSGFSSGNTIYF
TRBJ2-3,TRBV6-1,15,CASKREPTGTETQYF
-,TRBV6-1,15,CASSEAGGQGYEQYF
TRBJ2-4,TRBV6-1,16,CASSEAGVGAKNMQYF
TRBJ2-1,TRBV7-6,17,CASSLGTSGGAYNEQFF
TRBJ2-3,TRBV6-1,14,CASSELEGADTQYF
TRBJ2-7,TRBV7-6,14,CASSPMDRGYEQYF
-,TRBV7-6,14,CASSQQLGAREQYF
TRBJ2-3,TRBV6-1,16,CASSESGTGDPETQYF
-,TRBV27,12,CASWSGKGEQYF
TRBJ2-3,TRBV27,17,CASSPVTSGGGGDTQYF
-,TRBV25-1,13,CASSDGGRGTQFF
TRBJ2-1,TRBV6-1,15,CASTPGPSSYNEQFF
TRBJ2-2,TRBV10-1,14,CASNSGGNTGELFF
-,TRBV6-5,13,CASSYRVSNEQFF
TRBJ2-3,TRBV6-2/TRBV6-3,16,CASADLGARDPETQYF
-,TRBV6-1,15,CASRTGLGGTDIQYF
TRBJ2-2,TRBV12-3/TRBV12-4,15,CASSLSPGGAGELFF
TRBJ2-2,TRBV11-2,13,CASSPFATGELFF
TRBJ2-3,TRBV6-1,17,CASRTGLGWGYQDTQYF
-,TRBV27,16,CASSSLLAGGTGTQYF
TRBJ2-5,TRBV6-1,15,CASRRSGSINNEQYF
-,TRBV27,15,CASSSFSGDKDTQYF
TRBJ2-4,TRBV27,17,CASSSEPARGATDTQYF
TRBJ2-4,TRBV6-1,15,CGRSEGRGATDIQYF